Following are 5 T cell receptor beta chains from one sample sequenced in a study of graft-versus-host responses after intestinal transplantation (dated by TCRdb to the early 2020s). The library came from the immunoSEQ multiplex PCR assay. Sourced from immuneACCESS, this table was stored by TCRdb with only in-frame sequences that have V and J called. A share of the clones is absent; for the studies checked, an unresolved V gene accounts for under half, and the remainder has no known explanation. The sample table shows 9,500 to 10,000 clones, and approximately 77% are seen once. The leading ten clones occupy 20% of the sample. Dithiothreitol, EDTA incubations and collagenase D digestion were used to isolate intraepithelial and lamina propria lymphocytes from graft specimens. Sample: ileum tissue, taken 450 to 480 days after intestinal transplantation. The receptors here all came from a human patient who received an intestinal transplant, so some T cells may come from the graft donor.

The V and J genes are TRBV6-4 and TRBJ2-1; 11 bases agree with TRBD2. J was trimmed by 4 bases and V by 5 bases; bases with no gene match: 4. The germline V gene encodes CDR1 MRHNA and CDR2 SNTAGT. This CDR3 region has 15 residues. The CDR3 region has the DNA TGTGCCAGCAGTTTAATAGCGGGGGGGTACAATGAGCAGTTCTTC. Protein sequence: CASSLIAGGYNEQFF.

This clone was seen only a few times. The rearrangement uses TRBV6-6 and TRBJ1-1, with 8 bases that match TRBD1. V was clipped by 0 bases and J by 6 bases; unmatched bases: 0. From germline, CDR1 is MNHNY and CDR2 SVGAGI (reference sequence). The CDR3 has 13 amino acids. For the CDR3, the DNA is TGTGCCAGCAGTTACTCGACAGGGGCTGAAGCTTTCTTT. Translation gives CASSYSTGAEAFF.

As DNA, the CDR3 is TGTGCCAGCAGCCAAGGGCTAGAGCAGTACTTC. Protein sequence: CASSQGLEQYF. The chain couples TRBV14 to TRBJ2-7; D not resolved. Trimming shortened V by 1 base and J by 7 bases, and 5 bases separated the two germline ends. The CDR3 covers 11 residues. From germline, CDR1 is SGHDN and CDR2 FVKESK.

J is TRBJ2-7 and V is TRBV7-2, with TRBD1 matching 9 bases. The CDR3 is 13 amino acids. V dropped 5 bases and J dropped 6; count of bases not matched to a gene: 5. Germline V CDR1 and CDR2: SGHTA, FQGNSA. The CDR3 loop reads CASSLGTGLEQYF. The DNA for the CDR3 is TGTGCCAGCAGCCTCGGGACAGGGCTCGAGCAGTACTTC.

The chain combines TRBV27 with TRBJ1-1; no definite D call. The germline V gene has CDR1 MNHEY and CDR2 SMNVEV (reference sequence). V dropped 8 bases and J dropped 11 bases, with 27 bases sitting between them. The CDR3 loop spans 15 amino acids. This CDR3 is CASLSSRAVRLWAFF. CDR3 in DNA: TGTGCCAGCTTAAGTTCAAGGGCGGTTCGTTTATGGGCTTTCTTT.